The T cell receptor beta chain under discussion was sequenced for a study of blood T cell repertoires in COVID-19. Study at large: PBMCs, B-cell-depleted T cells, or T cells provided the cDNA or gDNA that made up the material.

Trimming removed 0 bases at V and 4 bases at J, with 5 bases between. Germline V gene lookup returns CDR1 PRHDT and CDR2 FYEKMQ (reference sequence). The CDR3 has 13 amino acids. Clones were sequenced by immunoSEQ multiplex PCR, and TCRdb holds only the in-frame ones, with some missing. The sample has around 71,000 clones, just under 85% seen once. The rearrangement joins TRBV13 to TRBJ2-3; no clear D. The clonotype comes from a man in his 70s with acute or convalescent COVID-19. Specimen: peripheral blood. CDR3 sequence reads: CASSLGGADTQYF. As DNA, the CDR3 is TGTGCCAGCAGCTTAGGGGGCGCAGATACGCAGTATTTT.